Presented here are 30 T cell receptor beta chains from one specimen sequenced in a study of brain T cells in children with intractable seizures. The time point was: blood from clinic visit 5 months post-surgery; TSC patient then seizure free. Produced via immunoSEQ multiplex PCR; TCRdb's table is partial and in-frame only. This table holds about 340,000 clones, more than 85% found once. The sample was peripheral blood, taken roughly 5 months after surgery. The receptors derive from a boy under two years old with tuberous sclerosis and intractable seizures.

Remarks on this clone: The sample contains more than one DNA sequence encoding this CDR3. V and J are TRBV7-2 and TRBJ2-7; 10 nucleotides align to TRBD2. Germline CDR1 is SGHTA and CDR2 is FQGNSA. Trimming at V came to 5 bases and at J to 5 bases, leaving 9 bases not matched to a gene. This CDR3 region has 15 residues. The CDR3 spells CASSPSSGRAHEQYF. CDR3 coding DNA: TGTGCCAGCAGCCCCTCGAGCGGGAGGGCCCACGAGCAGTACTTC. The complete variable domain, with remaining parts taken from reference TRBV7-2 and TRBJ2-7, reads GAGVSQSPSNKVTEKGKDVELRCDPISGHTALYWYRQSLGQGLEFLIYFQGNSAPDKSGLPSDRFSAERTGGSVSTLTIQRTQQEDSAVYLCASSPSSGRAHEQYFGPGTRLTVT.

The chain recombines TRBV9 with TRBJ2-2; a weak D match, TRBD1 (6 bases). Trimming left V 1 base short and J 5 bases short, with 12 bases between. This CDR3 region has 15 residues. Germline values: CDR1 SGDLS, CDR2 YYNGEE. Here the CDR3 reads CASSVLTGGTGELFF. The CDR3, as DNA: TGTGCCAGCAGCGTACTGACAGGCGGTACCGGGGAGCTGTTTTTT.

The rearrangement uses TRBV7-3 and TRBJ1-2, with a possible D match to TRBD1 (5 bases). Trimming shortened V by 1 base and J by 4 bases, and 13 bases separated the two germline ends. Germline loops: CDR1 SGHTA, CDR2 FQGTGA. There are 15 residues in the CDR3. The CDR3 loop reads CASSLILGLLYGYTF. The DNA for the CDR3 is TGTGCCAGCAGCTTAATATTGGGGCTCCTCTATGGCTACACCTTC.

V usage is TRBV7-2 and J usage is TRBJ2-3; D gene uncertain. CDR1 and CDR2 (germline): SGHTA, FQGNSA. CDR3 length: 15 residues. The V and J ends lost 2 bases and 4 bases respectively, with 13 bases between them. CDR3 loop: CASSLRALQPDTQYF. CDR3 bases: TGTGCCAGCAGCTTAAGGGCGCTACAACCAGATACGCAGTATTTT.

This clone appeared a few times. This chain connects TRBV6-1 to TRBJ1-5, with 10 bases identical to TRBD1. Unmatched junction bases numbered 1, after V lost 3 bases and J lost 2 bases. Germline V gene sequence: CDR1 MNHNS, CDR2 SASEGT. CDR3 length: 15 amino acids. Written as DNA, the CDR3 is TGTGCCAGCAGTGAGGGACAGGGGCGCAATCAGCCCCAGCATTTT. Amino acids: CASSEGQGRNQPQHF.

CDR3 sequence (DNA): TGTGCCAGCAGGAGGGGAGATACGCAGTATTTT. As protein: CASRRGDTQYF. This chain connects TRBV5-4 to TRBJ2-3; D may correspond to TRBD1 or TRBD2 (5 bases each). CDR3 length: 11 amino acids. The germline CDR1 and CDR2 sequences are SGHNT and YYREEE (reference sequence). Trimming stripped 5 bases from V and 5 bases from J, with 6 bases between. Looking up the rest from reference TRBV5-4 and TRBJ2-3 gives the full variable domain: ETGVTQSPTHLIKTRGQQVTLRCSSQSGHNTVSWYQQALGQGPQFIFQYYREEENGRGNFPPRFSGLQFPNYSSELNVNALELDDSALYLCASRRGDTQYFGPGTRLTVL.

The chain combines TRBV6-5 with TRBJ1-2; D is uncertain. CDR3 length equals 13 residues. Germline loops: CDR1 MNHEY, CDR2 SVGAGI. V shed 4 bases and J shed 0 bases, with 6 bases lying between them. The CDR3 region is CASSLTANYGYTF. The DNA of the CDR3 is TGTGCCAGCAGTTTAACAGCTAACTATGGCTACACCTTC.

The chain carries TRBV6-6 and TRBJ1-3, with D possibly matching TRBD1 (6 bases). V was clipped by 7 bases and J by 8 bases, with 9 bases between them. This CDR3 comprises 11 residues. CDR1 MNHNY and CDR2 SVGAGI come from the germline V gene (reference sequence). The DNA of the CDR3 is TGTGCCAGCACAGGGGTGGACACCATATATTTT. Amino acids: CASTGVDTIYF.

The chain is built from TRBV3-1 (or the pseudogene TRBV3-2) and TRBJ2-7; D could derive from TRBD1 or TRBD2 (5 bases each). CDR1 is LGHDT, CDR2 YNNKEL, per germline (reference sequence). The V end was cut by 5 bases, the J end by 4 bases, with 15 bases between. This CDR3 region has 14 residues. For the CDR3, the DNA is TGTGCCAGCAGCGAAAGACGGGGCCCATACGAGCAGTACTTC. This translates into CASSERRGPYEQYF.

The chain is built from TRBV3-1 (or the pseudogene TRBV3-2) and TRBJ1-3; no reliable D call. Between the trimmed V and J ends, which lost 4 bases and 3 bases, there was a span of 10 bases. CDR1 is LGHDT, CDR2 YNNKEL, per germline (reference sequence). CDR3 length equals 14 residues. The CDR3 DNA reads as TGTGCCAGCAGCCTGATATCGGTTGGAAACACCATATATTTT. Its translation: CASSLISVGNTIYF.

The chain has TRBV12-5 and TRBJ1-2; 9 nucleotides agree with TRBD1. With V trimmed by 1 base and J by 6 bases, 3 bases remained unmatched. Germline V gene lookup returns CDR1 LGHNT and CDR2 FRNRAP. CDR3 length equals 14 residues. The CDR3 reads CASGLGDRAHGYTF. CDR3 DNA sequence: TGTGCTAGTGGTTTGGGGGACAGGGCCCATGGCTACACCTTC. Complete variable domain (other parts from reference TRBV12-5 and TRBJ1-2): DARVTQTPRHKVTEMGQEVTMRCQPILGHNTVFWYRQTMMQGLELLAYFRNRAPLDDSGMPKDRFSAEMPDATLATLKIQPSEPRDSAVYFCASGLGDRAHGYTFGSGTRLTVV.

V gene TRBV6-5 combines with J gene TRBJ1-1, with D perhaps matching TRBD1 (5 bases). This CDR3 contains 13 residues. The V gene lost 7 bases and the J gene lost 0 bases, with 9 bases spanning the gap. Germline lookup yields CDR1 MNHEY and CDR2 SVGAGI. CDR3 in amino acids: CASTGTVNTEAFF. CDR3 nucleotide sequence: TGTGCCAGCACCGGGACCGTGAACACTGAAGCTTTCTTT.

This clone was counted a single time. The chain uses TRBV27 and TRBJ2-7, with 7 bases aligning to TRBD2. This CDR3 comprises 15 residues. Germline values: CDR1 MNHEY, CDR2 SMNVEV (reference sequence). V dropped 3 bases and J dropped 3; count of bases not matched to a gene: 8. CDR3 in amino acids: CASSLVGGSFYEQYF. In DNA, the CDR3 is TGTGCCAGCAGTTTGGTTGGCGGGAGCTTCTACGAGCAGTACTTC.

The chain's CDR3 is CSVEGGQGAVYGYTF. DNA for the CDR3: TGCAGCGTTGAAGGGGGACAGGGGGCCGTCTATGGCTACACCTTC. The chain joins TRBV29-1 to TRBJ1-2, with TRBD1 matching over 12 bases. This CDR3 comprises 15 residues. V was clipped by 1 base and J by 4 bases; unmatched bases: 4. Germline CDR1 reads SQVTM; CDR2 reads ANQGSEA.

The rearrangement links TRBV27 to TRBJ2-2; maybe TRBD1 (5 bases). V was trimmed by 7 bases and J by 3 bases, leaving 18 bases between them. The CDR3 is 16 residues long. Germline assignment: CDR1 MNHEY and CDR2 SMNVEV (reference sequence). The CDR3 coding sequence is TGTGCCAGCAACCTAGAAGGGGCCAGGGACACCGGGGAGCTGTTTTTT. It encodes CASNLEGARDTGELFF.

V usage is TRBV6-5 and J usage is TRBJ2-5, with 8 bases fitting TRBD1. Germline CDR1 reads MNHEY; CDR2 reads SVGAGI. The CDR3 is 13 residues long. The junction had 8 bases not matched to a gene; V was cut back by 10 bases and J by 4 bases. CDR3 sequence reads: CATGQGFIETQYF. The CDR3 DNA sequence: TGTGCCACCGGACAGGGTTTTATAGAGACCCAGTACTTC.

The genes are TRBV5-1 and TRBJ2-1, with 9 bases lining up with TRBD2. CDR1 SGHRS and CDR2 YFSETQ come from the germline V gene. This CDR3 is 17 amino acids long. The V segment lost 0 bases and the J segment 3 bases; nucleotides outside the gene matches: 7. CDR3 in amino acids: CASSLALAGDFYNEQFF. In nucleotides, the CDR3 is TGCGCCAGCAGCTTGGCCTTAGCGGGGGACTTCTACAATGAGCAGTTCTTC.

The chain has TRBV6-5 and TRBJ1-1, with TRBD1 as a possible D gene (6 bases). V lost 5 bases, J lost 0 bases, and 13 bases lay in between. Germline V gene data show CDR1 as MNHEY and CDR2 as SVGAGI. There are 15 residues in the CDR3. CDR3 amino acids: CASSPMGGLNTEAFF. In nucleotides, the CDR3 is TGTGCCAGCAGTCCCATGGGGGGGCTGAACACTGAAGCTTTCTTT.

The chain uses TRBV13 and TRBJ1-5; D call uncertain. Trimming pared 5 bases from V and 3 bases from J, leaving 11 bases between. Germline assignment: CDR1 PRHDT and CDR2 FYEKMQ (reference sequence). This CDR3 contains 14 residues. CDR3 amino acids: CASSIRVTNQPQHF. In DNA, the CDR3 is TGTGCCAGCAGCATAAGAGTGACCAATCAGCCCCAGCATTTT.

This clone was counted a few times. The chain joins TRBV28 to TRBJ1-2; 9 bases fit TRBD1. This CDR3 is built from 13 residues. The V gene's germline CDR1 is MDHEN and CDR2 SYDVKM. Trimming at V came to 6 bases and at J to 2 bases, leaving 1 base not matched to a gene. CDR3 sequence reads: CASSGQGNYGYTF. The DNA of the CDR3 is TGTGCCAGCAGCGGACAGGGGAACTATGGCTACACCTTC.

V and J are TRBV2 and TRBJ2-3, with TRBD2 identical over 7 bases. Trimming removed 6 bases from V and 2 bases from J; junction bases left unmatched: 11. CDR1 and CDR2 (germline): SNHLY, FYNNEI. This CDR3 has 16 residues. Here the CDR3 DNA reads TGTGCCAGCAGGTTAGAAGCGGGGCCCTTCACAGATACGCAGTATTTT. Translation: CASRLEAGPFTDTQYF.

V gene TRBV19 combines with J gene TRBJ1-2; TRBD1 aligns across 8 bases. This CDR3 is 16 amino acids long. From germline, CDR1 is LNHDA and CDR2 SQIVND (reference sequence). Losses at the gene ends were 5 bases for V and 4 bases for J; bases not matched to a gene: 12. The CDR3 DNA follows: TGTGCCAGTAGTTCAAACCGGGACAGGCGGTTCTATGGCTACACCTTC. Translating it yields CASSSNRDRRFYGYTF. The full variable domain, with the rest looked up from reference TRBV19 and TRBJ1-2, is DGGITQSPKYLFRKEGQNVTLSCEQNLNHDAMYWYRQDPGQGLRLIYYSQIVNDFQKGDIAEGYSVSREKKESFPLTVTSAQKNPTAFYLCASSSNRDRRFYGYTFGSGTRLTVV.

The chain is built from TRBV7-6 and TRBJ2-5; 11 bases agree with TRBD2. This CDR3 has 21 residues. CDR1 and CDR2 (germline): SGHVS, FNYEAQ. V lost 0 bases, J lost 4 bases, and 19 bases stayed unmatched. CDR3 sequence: CASSLALPLPSGGPAGETQYF. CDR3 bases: TGTGCCAGCAGCTTAGCCCTTCCTCTCCCTAGCGGGGGGCCCGCTGGAGAGACCCAGTACTTC.

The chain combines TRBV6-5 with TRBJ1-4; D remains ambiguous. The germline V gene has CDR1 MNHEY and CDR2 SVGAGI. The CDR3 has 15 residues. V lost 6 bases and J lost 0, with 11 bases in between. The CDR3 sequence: CASRGRVSTNEKLFF. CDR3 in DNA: TGTGCCAGCAGGGGCCGCGTCTCAACTAATGAAAAACTGTTTTTT.

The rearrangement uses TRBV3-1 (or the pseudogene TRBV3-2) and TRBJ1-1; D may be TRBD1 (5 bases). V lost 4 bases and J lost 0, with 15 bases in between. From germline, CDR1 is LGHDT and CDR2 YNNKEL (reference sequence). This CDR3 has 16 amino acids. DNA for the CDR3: TGTGCCAGCAGCCCCTGGGACGGCCCTATGAACACTGAAGCTTTCTTT. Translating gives CASSPWDGPMNTEAFF.

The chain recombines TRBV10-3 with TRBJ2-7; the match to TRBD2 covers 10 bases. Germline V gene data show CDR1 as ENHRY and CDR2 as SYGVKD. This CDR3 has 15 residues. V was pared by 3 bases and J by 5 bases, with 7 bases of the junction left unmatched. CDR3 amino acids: CAISDSSGRAHEQYF. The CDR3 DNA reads TGTGCCATCAGTGACTCGAGCGGGAGGGCCCACGAGCAGTACTTC.

CDR3 DNA: TGTGCCATCAGTGATAAAGGCTACACCTTC. The encoded protein is CAISDKGYTF. The chain has TRBV10-3 and TRBJ1-2; no firm D call. Germline values: CDR1 ENHRY, CDR2 SYGVKD. CDR3 length: 10 residues. The V gene lost 3 bases and the J gene lost 8 bases, with 4 bases spanning the gap.

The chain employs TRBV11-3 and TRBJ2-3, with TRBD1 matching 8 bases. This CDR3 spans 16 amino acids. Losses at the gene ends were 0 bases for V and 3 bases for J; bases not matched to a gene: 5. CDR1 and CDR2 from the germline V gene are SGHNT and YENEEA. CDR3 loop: CASSLELTGVTDTQYF. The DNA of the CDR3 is TGTGCCAGCAGCTTAGAGTTGACAGGGGTTACAGATACGCAGTATTTT. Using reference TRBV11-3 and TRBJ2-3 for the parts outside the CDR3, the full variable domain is EAGVVQSPRYKIIEKKQPVAFWCNPISGHNTLYWYLQNLGQGPELLIRYENEEAVDDSQLPKDRFSAERLKGVDSTLKIQPAELGDSAVYLCASSLELTGVTDTQYFGPGTRLTVL.

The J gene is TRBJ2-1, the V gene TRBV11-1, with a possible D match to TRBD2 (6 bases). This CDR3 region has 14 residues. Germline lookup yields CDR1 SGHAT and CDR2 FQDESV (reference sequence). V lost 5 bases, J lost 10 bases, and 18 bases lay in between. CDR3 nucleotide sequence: TGTGCCAGCAGCCACCCGGGACTTCCCAACGAGCAGTTCTTC. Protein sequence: CASSHPGLPNEQFF.

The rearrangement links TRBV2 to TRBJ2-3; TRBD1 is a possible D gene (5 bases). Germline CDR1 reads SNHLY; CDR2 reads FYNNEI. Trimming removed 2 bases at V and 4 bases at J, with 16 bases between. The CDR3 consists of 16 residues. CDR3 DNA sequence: TGTGCCAGCAGTGAAAGGGGCGGAGAGAGGTCAGATACGCAGTATTTT. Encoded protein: CASSERGGERSDTQYF.